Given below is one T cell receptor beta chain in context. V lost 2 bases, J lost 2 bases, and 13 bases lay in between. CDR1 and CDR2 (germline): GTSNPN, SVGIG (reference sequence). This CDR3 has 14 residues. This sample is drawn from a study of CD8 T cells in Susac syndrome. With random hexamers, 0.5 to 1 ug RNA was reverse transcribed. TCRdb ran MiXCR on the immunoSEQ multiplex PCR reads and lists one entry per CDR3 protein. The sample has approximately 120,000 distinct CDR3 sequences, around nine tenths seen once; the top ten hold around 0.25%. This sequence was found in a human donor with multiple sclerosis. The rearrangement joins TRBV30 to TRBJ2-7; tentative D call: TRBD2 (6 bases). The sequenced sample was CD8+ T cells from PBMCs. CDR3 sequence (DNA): TGTGCCTGGAGTACTTGGCGGGAAACCTACGAGCAGTACTTC. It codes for CAWSTWRETYEQYF.